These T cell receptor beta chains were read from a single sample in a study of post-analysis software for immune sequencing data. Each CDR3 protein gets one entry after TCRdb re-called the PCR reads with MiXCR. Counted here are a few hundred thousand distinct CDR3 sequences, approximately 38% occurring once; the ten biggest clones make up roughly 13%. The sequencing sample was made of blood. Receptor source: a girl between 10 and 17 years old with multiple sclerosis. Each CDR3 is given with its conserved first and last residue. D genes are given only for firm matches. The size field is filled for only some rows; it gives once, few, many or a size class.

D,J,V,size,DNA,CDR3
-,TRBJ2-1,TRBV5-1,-,TGCGCCAGCAGCTTGGAACTAGCACTGGGGAATGAGCAGTTCTTC,CASSLELALGNEQFF
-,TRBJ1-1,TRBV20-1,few,TGCAGTGCCTGGGACAACCAGGAAGCTTTCTTT,CSAWDNQEAFF
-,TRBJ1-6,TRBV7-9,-,TGTGCCAGCAGCTTAGCCACCGGGTCTTCGACTTCACCCCTCCACTTT,CASSLATGSSTSPLHF
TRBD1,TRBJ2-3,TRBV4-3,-,TGCGCCAGCAGCCAAGACACACAGGGGTACGGGGCGCAGTATTTT,CASSQDTQGYGAQYF
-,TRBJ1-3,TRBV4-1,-,TGCGCCAGCAGCCAAGATCCTAAGGGCCGGCTTTCTGGAAACACCATATATTTT,CASSQDPKGRLSGNTIYF
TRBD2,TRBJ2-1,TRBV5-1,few,TGCGCCAGCAGCGCTACAGCGGGGGGGCCAAATGAGCAGTTCTTC,CASSATAGGPNEQFF
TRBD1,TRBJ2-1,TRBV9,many,TGTGCCAGCAGCGGAAGGGGACAGAGCTCCTACAATGAGCAGTTCTTC,CASSGRGQSSYNEQFF
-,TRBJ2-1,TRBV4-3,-,TGCGCCAGCAGCCAAGAAGCCGAGTACAATGAGCAGTTCTTC,CASSQEAEYNEQFF
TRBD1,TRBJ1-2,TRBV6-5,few,TGTGCCAGCAGTTACCTGGCCCCGGGACAGAGCTATGGCTACACCTTC,CASSYLAPGQSYGYTF
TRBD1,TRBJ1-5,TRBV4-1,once,TGCGCCAGCAGCCTCCAATTCCCGGGACAGGGGAGGGGAAGCAATCAGCCCCAGCATTTT,CASSLQFPGQGRGSNQPQHF
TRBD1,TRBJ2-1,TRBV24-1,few,TGTGCCACCAGTGAGCCCGCGGGGACAGGCGAGTACAATGATGGGCAGTTCTTC,CATSEPAGTGEYNDGQFF
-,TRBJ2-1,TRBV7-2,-,TGTGCCAGCAGCGAACCGCCGAGTACCCGCAGGATCTACAATGAGCAGTTCTTC,CASSEPPSTRRIYNEQFF
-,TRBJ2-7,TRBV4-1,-,TGCGCCAGCAGCCTTAACACGGGGACCCGCGAGCAGTACTTC,CASSLNTGTREQYF
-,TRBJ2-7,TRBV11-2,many,TGTGCCAGCAGCCCCGTTAGAAGGGGGAGAGGGGAGTCCTACGAGCAGTACTTC,CASSPVRRGRGESYEQYF
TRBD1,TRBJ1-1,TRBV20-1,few,TGCAGTGCTCCTCCGGGACAGCTGAACACTGAAGCTTTCTTT,CSAPPGQLNTEAFF
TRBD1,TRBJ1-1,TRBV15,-,TGTGCCACCAGCAGAGAAGGGGGCGCAGACACTGAAGCTTTCTTT,CATSREGGADTEAFF
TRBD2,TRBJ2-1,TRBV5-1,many,TGCGCCAGCAGCTTGTTAGCGGGGAACAATGAGCAGTTCTTC,CASSLLAGNNEQFF
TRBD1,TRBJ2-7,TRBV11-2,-,TGTGCCAGCAGCTTACACGGACAGGTAGCCTACGAGCAGTACTTC,CASSLHGQVAYEQYF
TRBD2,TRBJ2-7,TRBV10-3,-,TGTGCCATCAGTGAGTCGTTGGGCCGGGAGGTGAAGCAGTACTTC,CAISESLGREVKQYF
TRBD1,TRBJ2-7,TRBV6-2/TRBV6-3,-,TGTGCCAGCAGACGCGCCCAGGGGGCGTCCTACGAGCAGTACTTC,CASRRAQGASYEQYF
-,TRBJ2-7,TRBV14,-,TGTGCCAGCAGCCATCTCCCGGGACAAACTTGGTACTTC,CASSHLPGQTWYF
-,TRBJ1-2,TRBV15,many,TGTGCCACCAGCAGAGGGCCTGGGAACTATGGCTACACCTTC,CATSRGPGNYGYTF
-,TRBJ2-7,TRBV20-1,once,TGCAGTGCTCCCAGCGAGAGCTCCTACGAGCAGTACTTC,CSAPSESSYEQYF
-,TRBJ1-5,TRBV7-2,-,TGTACCAGCAGCTTAGGCAGAGATCGGCCCCAGCATTTT,CTSSLGRDRPQHF
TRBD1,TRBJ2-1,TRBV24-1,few,TGTGCCACCAGTGAACTCGGACAGGGGGCTCAGAATGAGCAGTTCTTC,CATSELGQGAQNEQFF
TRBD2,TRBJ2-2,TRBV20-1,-,TGCAGTGCCCAAAGATTTACGGGGGGACCCGGGGAGCTGTTTTTT,CSAQRFTGGPGELFF
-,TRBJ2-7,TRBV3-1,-,TGTGCCAGCAGCCAAGCAAACTACGAGCAGTACTTC,CASSQANYEQYF
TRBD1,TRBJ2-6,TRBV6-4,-,TGTGCCATCGAATCTCAGGGGGCGGACTCTGGGGCCAACGTCCTGACTTTC,CAIESQGADSGANVLTF